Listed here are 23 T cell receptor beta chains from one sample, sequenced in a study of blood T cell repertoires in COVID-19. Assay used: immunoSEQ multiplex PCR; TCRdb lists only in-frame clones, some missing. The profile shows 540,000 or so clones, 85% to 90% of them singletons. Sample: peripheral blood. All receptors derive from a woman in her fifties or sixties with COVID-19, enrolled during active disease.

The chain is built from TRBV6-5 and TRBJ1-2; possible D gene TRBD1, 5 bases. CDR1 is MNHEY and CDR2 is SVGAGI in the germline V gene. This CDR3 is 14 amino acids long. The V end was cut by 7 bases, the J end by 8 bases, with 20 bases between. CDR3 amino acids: CASTLAYGGGGYTF. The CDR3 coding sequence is TGTGCCAGCACCCTAGCCTATGGGGGGGGAGGCTACACCTTC.

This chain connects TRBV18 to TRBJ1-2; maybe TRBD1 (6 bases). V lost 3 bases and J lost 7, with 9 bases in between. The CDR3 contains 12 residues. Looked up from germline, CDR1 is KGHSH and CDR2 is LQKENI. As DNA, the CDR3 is TGTGCCAGCTCACCTGGGACATCTGGCTACACCTTC. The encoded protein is CASSPGTSGYTF.

In DNA, the CDR3 is TGTGCCAGCAGCCAAGAGGGGCCTGGACAGGGGAGCACCTACGAGCAGTACTTC. This codes for CASSQEGPGQGSTYEQYF. This sequence joins TRBV3-1 (or the pseudogene TRBV3-2) and TRBJ2-7, with 9 nucleotides matching TRBD1. The CDR3 length is 18 residues. Germline CDR1 is LGHDT and CDR2 is YNNKEL (reference sequence). The J segment lost 2 bases and the V segment lost 0 bases, leaving 11 bases of the junction unmatched.

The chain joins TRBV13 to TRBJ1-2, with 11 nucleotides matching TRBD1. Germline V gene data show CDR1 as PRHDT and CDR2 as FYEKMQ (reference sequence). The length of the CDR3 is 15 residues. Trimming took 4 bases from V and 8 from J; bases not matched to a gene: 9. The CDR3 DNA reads TGTGCCAGCAGCTCCATGGGACAGGGGGACGGGGGCTACACCTTC. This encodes CASSSMGQGDGGYTF. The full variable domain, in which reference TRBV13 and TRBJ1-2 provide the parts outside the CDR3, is AAGVIQSPRHLIKEKRETATLKCYPIPRHDTVYWYQQGPGQDPQFLISFYEKMQSDKGSIPDRFSAQQFSDYHSELNMSSLELGDSALYFCASSSMGQGDGGYTFGSGTRLTVV.

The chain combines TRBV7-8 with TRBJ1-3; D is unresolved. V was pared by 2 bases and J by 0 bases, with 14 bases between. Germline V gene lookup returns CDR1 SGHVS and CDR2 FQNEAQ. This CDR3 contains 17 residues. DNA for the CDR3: TGTGCCAGCAGCTTACGTTACGGGGAGGTCTCTGGAAACACCATATATTTT. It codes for CASSLRYGEVSGNTIYF.

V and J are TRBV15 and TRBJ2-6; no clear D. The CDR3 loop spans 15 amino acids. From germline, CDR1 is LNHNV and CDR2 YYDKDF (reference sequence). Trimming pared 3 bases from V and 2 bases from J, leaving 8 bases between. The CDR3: CATSSWLAGANVLTF. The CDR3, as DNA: TGTGCCACCAGCAGCTGGCTTGCTGGGGCCAACGTCCTGACTTTC.

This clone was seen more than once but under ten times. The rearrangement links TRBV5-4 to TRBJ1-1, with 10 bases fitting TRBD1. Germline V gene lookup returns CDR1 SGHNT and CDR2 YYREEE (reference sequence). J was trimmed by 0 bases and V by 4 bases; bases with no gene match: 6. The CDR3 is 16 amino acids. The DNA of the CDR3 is TGTGCCAGCAGCCCCCGGACAGGGGGAGTGAACACTGAAGCTTTCTTT. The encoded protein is CASSPRTGGVNTEAFF.

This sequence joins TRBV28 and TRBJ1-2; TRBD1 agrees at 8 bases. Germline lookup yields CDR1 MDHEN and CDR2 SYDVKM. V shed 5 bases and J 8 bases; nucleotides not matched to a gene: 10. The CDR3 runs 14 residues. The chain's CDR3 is CASSPRTGSVGYTF. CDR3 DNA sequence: TGTGCCAGCAGTCCCAGGACAGGGTCGGTCGGCTACACCTTC.

The CDR3 sequence: CASSVSGGASNEQFF. As DNA, the CDR3 is TGTGCCAGCAGCGTGAGCGGGGGGGCAAGTAATGAGCAGTTCTTC. The chain has TRBV9 and TRBJ2-1, with TRBD2 matching over 10 bases. This CDR3 contains 15 residues. Unmatched junction bases numbered 6, after V lost 2 bases and J lost 7 bases. The germline CDR1 and CDR2 sequences are SGDLS and YYNGEE.

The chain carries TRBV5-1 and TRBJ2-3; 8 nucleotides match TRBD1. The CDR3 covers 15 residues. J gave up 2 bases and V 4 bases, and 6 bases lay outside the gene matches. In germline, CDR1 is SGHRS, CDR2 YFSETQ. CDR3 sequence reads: CASSPTDRVTDTQYF. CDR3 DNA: TGCGCCAGCAGCCCAACGGACAGGGTCACAGATACGCAGTATTTT.

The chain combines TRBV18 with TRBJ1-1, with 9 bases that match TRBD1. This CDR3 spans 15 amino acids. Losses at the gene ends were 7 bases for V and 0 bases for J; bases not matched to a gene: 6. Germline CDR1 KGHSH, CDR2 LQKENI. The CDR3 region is CASFIGTGMNTEAFF. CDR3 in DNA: TGTGCCAGCTTTATCGGGACAGGGATGAACACTGAAGCTTTCTTT. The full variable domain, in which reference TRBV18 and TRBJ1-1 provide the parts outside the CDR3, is NAGVMQNPRHLVRRRGQEARLRCSPMKGHSHVYWYRQLPEEGLKFMVYLQKENIIDESGMPKERFSAEFPKEGPSILRIQQVVRGDSAAYFCASFIGTGMNTEAFFGQGTRLTVV.

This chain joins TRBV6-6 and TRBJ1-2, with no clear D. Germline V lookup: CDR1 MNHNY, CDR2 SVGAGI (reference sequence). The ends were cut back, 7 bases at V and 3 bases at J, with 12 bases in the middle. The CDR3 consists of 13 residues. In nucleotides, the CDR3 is TGTGCCAGCAATTTAGGAGAGTACTATGGCTACACCTTC. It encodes CASNLGEYYGYTF.

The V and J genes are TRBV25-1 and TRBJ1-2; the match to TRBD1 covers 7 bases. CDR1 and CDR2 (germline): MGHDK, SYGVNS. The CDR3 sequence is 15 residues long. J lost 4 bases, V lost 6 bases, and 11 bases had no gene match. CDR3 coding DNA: TGTGCCAGCAGAGACACAGGGGCTAAGGGCTATGGCTACACCTTC. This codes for CASRDTGAKGYGYTF.

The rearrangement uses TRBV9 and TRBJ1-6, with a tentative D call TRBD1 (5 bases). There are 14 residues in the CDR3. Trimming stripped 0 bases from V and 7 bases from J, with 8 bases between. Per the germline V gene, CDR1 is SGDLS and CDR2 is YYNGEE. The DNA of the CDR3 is TGTGCCAGCAGCGTAGGGGGCAACAATTCACCCCTCCACTTT. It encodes CASSVGGNNSPLHF.

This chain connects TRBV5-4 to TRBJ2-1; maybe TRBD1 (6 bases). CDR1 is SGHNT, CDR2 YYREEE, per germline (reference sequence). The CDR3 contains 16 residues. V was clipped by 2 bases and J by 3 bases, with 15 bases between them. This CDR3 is CASSFRPGVFYNEQFF. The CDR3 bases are TGTGCCAGCAGCTTTCGGCCAGGGGTGTTCTACAATGAGCAGTTCTTC.

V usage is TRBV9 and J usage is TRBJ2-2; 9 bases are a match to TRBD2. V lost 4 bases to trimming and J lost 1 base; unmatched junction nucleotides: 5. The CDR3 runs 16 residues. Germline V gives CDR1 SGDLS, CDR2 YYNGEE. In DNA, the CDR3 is TGTGCCAGCAGCTCCCGACTAGCGGAGAACACCGGGGAGCTGTTTTTT. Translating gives CASSSRLAENTGELFF.

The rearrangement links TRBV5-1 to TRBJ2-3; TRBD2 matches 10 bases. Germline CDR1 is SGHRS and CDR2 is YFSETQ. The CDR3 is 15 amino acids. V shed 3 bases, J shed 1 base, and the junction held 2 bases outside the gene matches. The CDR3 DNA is TGCGCCAGCAGCTCCACTAGCGGGGGCACAGATACGCAGTATTTT. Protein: CASSSTSGGTDTQYF.

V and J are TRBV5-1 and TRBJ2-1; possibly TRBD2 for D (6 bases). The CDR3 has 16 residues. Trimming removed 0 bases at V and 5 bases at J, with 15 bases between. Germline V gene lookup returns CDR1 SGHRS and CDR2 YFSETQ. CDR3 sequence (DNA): TGCGCCAGCAGCTTGGGGGCCGGAGGGTGGGACAATGAGCAGTTCTTC. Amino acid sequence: CASSLGAGGWDNEQFF. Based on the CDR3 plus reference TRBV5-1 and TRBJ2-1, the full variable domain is KAGVTQTPRYLIKTRGQQVTLSCSPISGHRSVSWYQQTPGQGLQFLFEYFSETQRNKGNFPGRFSGRQFSNSRSEMNVSTLELGDSALYLCASSLGAGGWDNEQFFGPGTRLTVL.

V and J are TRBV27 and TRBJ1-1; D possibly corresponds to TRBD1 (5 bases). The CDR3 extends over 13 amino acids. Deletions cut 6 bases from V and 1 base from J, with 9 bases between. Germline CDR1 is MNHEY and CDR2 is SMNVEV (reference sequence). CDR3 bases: TGTGCCAGCAGCCAGGGCGCGAACACTGAAGCTTTCTTT. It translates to CASSQGANTEAFF.

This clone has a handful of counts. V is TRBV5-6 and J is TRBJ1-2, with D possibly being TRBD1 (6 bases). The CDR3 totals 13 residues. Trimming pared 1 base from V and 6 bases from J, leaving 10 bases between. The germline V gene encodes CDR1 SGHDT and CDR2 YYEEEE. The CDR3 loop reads CASSLPPGDGYTF. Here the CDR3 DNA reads TGTGCCAGCAGCTTGCCCCCAGGGGATGGCTACACCTTC.

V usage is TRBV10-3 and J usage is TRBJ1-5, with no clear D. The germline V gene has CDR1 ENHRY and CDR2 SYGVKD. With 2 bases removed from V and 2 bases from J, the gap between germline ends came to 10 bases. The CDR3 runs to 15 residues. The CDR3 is CAISEMEGGNQPQHF. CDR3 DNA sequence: TGTGCCATCAGTGAGATGGAGGGTGGCAATCAGCCCCAGCATTTT.

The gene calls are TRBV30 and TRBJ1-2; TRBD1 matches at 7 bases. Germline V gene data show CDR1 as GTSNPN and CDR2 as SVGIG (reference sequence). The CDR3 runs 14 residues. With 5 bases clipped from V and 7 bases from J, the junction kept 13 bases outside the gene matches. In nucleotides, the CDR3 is TGTGCCTGGGCCTCCGGGACAGAAGCAGTTGGCTACACCTTC. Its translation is CAWASGTEAVGYTF. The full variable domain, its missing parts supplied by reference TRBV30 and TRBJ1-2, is SQTIHQWPATLVQPVGSPLSLECTVEGTSNPNLYWYRQAAGRGLQLLFYSVGIGQISSEVPQNLSASRPQDRQFILSSKKLLLSDSGFYLCAWASGTEAVGYTFGSGTRLTVV.

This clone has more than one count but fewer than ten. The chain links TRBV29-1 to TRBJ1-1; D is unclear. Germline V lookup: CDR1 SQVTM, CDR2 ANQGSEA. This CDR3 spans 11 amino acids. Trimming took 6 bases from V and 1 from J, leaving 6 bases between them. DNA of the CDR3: TGCAGCGTGACACCGAACACTGAAGCTTTCTTT. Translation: CSVTPNTEAFF.